This TCR beta chain originates from a study of blood T cell repertoires in COVID-19. The wider study: Acute-phase and convalescent COVID-19 samples originated in the United States, Italy and Spain. T cells, B-cell-depleted T cells, or PBMCs supplied cDNA or gDNA.

CDR1 is WSHSY and CDR2 is SAAADI in the germline V gene. The V and J ends lost 8 bases and 6 bases, in that order; junction bases with no gene match: 14. The CDR3 runs to 16 residues. As processed by the authors: Estimates of nucleated cell counts were drawn from the amplification of reference gene primers. Generated by immunoSEQ multiplex PCR, the TCRdb table keeps only in-frame clones and is missing some. Clone size and V and J calls were adopted from that table, with D and trimming inferred from the DNA. The profile shows fewer than 300,000 clones, 84% of them singletons. The sample taken for sequencing was peripheral blood. V is TRBV10-2 and J is TRBJ1-5; 9 bases map to TRBD1. This sequence originates from a human donor in a cohort sampled during active COVID-19. The CDR3 loop is CASAFKPGQGGQPQHF. DNA for the CDR3: TGCGCCAGCGCCTTTAAGCCGGGACAGGGAGGTCAGCCCCAGCATTTT.